The 19 T cell receptor beta chains below come from one sample, sequenced in a study of T cell responses to AZD1222 COVID-19 vaccine. Assay: immunoSEQ multiplex PCR; the TCRdb copy retains only in-frame clones and omits some. The sample has 130,000 or so clones; approximately 93% are singletons. Sample: peripheral blood, taken on day 0 of MenACWY control vaccination. Every receptor here comes from an adult in good health.

J is TRBJ2-7 and V is TRBV3-1 (or the pseudogene TRBV3-2); no reliable D call. Trimming cost V 7 bases and J 12 bases, with 22 bases left between them. The CDR3 loop spans 13 amino acids. Germline values: CDR1 LGHDT, CDR2 YNNKEL (reference sequence). The CDR3 DNA sequence: TGTGCCAGCATCCCAAGCATAGGGATTTGTCTGTACTTC. Protein product: CASIPSIGICLYF.

This sequence joins TRBV9 and TRBJ1-1; no definite D call. The germline gives CDR1 SGDLS, CDR2 YYNGEE. The CDR3 covers 14 residues. The V end was cut by 0 bases, the J end by 2 bases, with 8 bases between. In DNA form, the CDR3 reads TGTGCCAGCAGCGTAGTTACGGCCAACACTGAAGCTTTCTTT. Translation: CASSVVTANTEAFF.

This chain joins TRBV19 and TRBJ1-5, with D hard to call. Looked up from germline, CDR1 is LNHDA and CDR2 is SQIVND (reference sequence). V was cut by 7 bases and J by 0 bases, with 13 bases left in between. The CDR3 spans 15 residues. Written as DNA, the CDR3 is TGTGCCAGTATACAGCGCACGTATAGCAATCAGCCCCAGCATTTT. It yields the protein CASIQRTYSNQPQHF. The whole variable domain, filled in from reference TRBV19 and TRBJ1-5, reads DGGITQSPKYLFRKEGQNVTLSCEQNLNHDAMYWYRQDPGQGLRLIYYSQIVNDFQKGDIAEGYSVSREKKESFPLTVTSAQKNPTAFYLCASIQRTYSNQPQHFGDGTRLSIL.

This clone was picked up one time. The genes are TRBV2 and TRBJ2-7; possibly TRBD2 for D (6 bases). Between the trimmed V and J ends, which lost 6 bases and 0 bases, there was a span of 21 bases. CDR3 size: 17 residues. Per germline, CDR1 SNHLY and CDR2 FYNNEI. The CDR3 DNA follows: TGTGCCAGCAGCCACGGACCTGGGGGGACGAGCTCCTACGAGCAGTACTTC. Protein sequence: CASSHGPGGTSSYEQYF. Looking up the rest from reference TRBV2 and TRBJ2-7 gives the full variable domain: EPEVTQTPSHQVTQMGQEVILRCVPISNHLYFYWYRQILGQKVEFLVSFYNNEISEKSEIFDDQFSVERPDGSNFTLKIRSTKLEDSAMYFCASSHGPGGTSSYEQYFGPGTRLTVT.

The chain employs TRBV5-1 and TRBJ1-5, with a weak D call TRBD1 (6 bases). Trimming removed 5 bases at V and 4 bases at J, with 13 bases between. This CDR3 comprises 14 residues. Germline CDR1 reads SGHRS; CDR2 reads YFSETQ. CDR3 nucleotides: TGCGCCAGCAGTTCCCAAGGGGGGAATCAGCCCCAGCATTTT. This gives the protein CASSSQGGNQPQHF.

This clone was recorded once. This chain uses TRBV30 with TRBJ2-7; the D call may be TRBD1 or TRBD2 (5 bases each). CDR3 length equals 11 residues. The germline gives CDR1 GTSNPN, CDR2 SVGIG (reference sequence). V lost 1 base to trimming and J lost 6 bases, with 7 bases between them. CDR3 sequence: CAWSGGGEQYF. The CDR3 bases are TGTGCCTGGAGTGGTGGGGGCGAGCAGTACTTC.

V usage is TRBV12-5 and J usage is TRBJ1-5; no reliable D call. Germline CDR1 reads LGHNT; CDR2 reads FRNRAP. This CDR3 spans 15 amino acids. The V end was cut by 1 base, the J end by 3 bases, with 10 bases between. CDR3 protein: CASGLDPANNQPQHF. For the CDR3, the DNA is TGTGCTAGTGGTTTGGACCCAGCTAACAATCAGCCCCAGCATTTT.

CDR3 DNA: TGTGCCAGCAGTTACGCCGGCGGACTAAGGCTTCGGAACACTGAAGCTTTCTTT. This encodes CASSYAGGLRLRNTEAFF. The chain uses TRBV6-2 or TRBV6-3 and TRBJ1-1; D unclear. This CDR3 has 18 residues. Trimming cost V 2 bases and J 1 base, with 20 bases left between them. Looked up from germline, CDR1 is MNHEY and CDR2 is SVGEGT.

The chain uses TRBV18 and TRBJ1-4; unclear D gene. Germline V CDR1 and CDR2: KGHSH, LQKENI. V lost 5 bases and J 11 bases, leaving 15 bases between the germline ends. This CDR3 has 13 residues. CDR3 protein: CASSGAPSGKLFF. The CDR3 nucleotides are TGTGCCAGCTCAGGAGCTCCTAGTGGGAAACTGTTTTTT.

The rearrangement links TRBV19 to TRBJ1-3; 9 positions agree with TRBD1. Per the germline V gene, CDR1 is LNHDA and CDR2 is SQIVND (reference sequence). Trimming cost V 6 bases and J 1 base; bases outside gene matches: 7. The CDR3 is 16 amino acids. The CDR3 DNA reads TGTGCCAGTAGCCCTAAACAGGGGGCATCTGGAAACACCATATATTTT. It encodes CASSPKQGASGNTIYF.

The genes are TRBV4-1 and TRBJ1-3; no firm D call. The CDR3 is 15 residues long. Germline values: CDR1 MGHRA, CDR2 YSYEKL. V shed 0 bases and J shed 0 bases, with 6 bases lying between them. As DNA, the CDR3 is TGCGCCAGCAGCCAAGATGTCGACTCTGGAAACACCATATATTTT. It is translated as CASSQDVDSGNTIYF.

The chain uses TRBV11-2 and TRBJ2-7; a weak D match, TRBD1 (7 bases). This CDR3 is 13 amino acids long. V was pared by 8 bases and J by 8 bases, with 19 bases between. Germline V gene data show CDR1 as SGHAT and CDR2 as FQNNGV. DNA for the CDR3: TGTGCCAGCGGCTCCGGACTACAGGGGAAGCAGTACTTC. Translated, it gives CASGSGLQGKQYF.

The table lists this clone with a count of one. The genes are TRBV7-8 and TRBJ1-1; 7 bases agree with TRBD1. The germline V gene encodes CDR1 SGHVS and CDR2 FQNEAQ. Losses at the gene ends were 1 base for V and 3 bases for J; bases not matched to a gene: 2. The CDR3 runs 14 residues. The CDR3 nucleotides are TGTGCCAGCAGCTTAGTGGGGACAGACACTGAAGCTTTCTTT. Translation gives CASSLVGTDTEAFF.

This chain connects TRBV6-6 to TRBJ1-1, with 7 bases lining up with TRBD1. Looked up from germline, CDR1 is MNHNY and CDR2 is SVGAGI (reference sequence). V lost 5 bases and J lost 0; bases outside the gene matches: 12. CDR3 length equals 17 residues. CDR3 residues: CASSRVHRGPMNTEAFF. The CDR3 region has the DNA TGTGCCAGCAGTCGAGTGCACAGGGGTCCGATGAACACTGAAGCTTTCTTT.

The chain carries TRBV5-3 and TRBJ2-5; 10 nucleotides match TRBD2. TRBV5-3 is reported as an ORF; its role is uncertain. CDR3 length equals 16 residues. Trimming cost V 2 bases and J 0 bases; bases outside gene matches: 4. The CDR3 DNA sequence: TGTGCCAGAAGCTTTAAGGGACTAGCGAACCAAGAGACCCAGTACTTC. Amino acid sequence: CARSFKGLANQETQYF.

Details on this clone: The same CDR3 also results from other DNA sequences found in this sample. V gene TRBV9 combines with J gene TRBJ1-4, with 7 bases that match TRBD1. There are 14 residues in the CDR3. CDR1 is SGDLS and CDR2 is YYNGEE in the germline V gene. The V segment lost 0 bases and the J segment 7 bases; nucleotides outside the gene matches: 3. The CDR3 loop reads CASSVGTGGEKLFF. The CDR3, as DNA: TGTGCCAGCAGCGTAGGGACAGGTGGTGAAAAACTGTTTTTT.

The chain employs TRBV5-4 and TRBJ2-3, with D possibly TRBD1 on 6 matching bases. CDR1 is SGHNT, CDR2 YYREEE, per germline (reference sequence). V lost 4 bases, J lost 0 bases, and 12 bases lay in between. The CDR3 has 15 amino acids. CDR3 in amino acids: CASSETGTSTDTQYF. The CDR3 nucleotides read TGTGCCAGCAGCGAGACAGGCACTAGCACAGATACGCAGTATTTT.

This clone appeared a single time. This CDR3 is also generated by other DNA sequences in the sample. The rearrangement links TRBV7-9 to TRBJ1-1; 9 nucleotides match TRBD1. From germline, CDR1 is SEHNR and CDR2 FQNEAQ (reference sequence). With 3 bases clipped from V and 5 bases from J, the junction kept 1 base outside the gene matches. There are 13 residues in the CDR3. In DNA, the CDR3 is TGTGCCAGCAGCTTGACAGGGGGGACTGAAGCTTTCTTT. It codes for CASSLTGGTEAFF.

The V call is TRBV12-3 or TRBV12-4, the J call TRBJ1-1; the D is unclear. This CDR3 comprises 13 residues. V was pared by 5 bases and J by 1 base, with 8 bases between. The CDR3 DNA reads TGTGCCAGCAGTCAAAACCAGAACACTGAAGCTTTCTTT. The encoded protein is CASSQNQNTEAFF.